The present T cell receptor beta chain was sequenced within a study of technical replicates of blood from a handful of donors. Profiling relied on immunoSEQ multiplex PCR, and the TCRdb table lists in-frame clones only, not all of them. Of around 93,000 clones listed, roughly 94% are singletons. Trimming took 0 bases from V and 7 from J, leaving 13 bases between them. The length of the CDR3 is 15 residues. The germline CDR1 and CDR2 sequences are GTSNPN and SVGIG (reference sequence). This TCR came from a human donor in good health. Source material: T cells isolated from PBMCs. V is TRBV30 and J is TRBJ1-6, with a possible D match to TRBD1 (6 bases). CDR3 sequence: CAWSVQGRKNSPLHF. DNA for the CDR3: TGTGCCTGGAGTGTCCAGGGGCGGAAAAATTCACCCCTCCACTTT.